Presented here are 23 T cell receptor beta chains from one specimen sequenced in a study of T-cell reconstitution after alpha-beta-depleted transplantation in children. Library preparation (for TCRbeta) was performed with unique molecular identifiers. MiXCR, applied by TCRdb to the PCR reads, yields one record per CDR3 protein. The repertoire includes some 500,000 distinct CDR3 sequences, about 16% of them detected once, and approximately 3% sits in the top ten. The sample in question was PBMCs from the stem cell graft donor, obtained from the stem cell graft. The receptors derive from a human donor who donated a stem cell graft to a child with acute lymphoblastic leukemia.

The chain carries TRBV6-2 or TRBV6-3 and TRBJ2-1; TRBD2 matches at 8 bases. Germline values: CDR1 MNHEY, CDR2 SVGEGT. Germline trimming cut 8 bases from V and 1 base from J; bases unmatched to any gene: 25. The length of the CDR3 is 21 residues. Here the CDR3 reads CASSSHRFRGGGAGSYNEQFF. DNA of the CDR3: TGTGCCAGCTCATCCCATCGTTTTCGGGGGGGGGGAGCGGGTTCCTACAATGAGCAGTTCTTC.

This clonotype was seen a few times. V usage is TRBV4-1 and J usage is TRBJ2-2; 12 nucleotides line up with TRBD2. Trimming at V came to 3 bases and at J to 1 base, leaving 9 bases not matched to a gene. The CDR3 loop spans 19 amino acids. CDR1 is MGHRA and CDR2 is YSYEKL in the germline V gene. For the CDR3, the DNA is TGCGCCAGCAGCCACGGACCTAGCGGGAGGGCGAAGAACACCGGGGAGCTGTTTTTT. Amino acid sequence: CASSHGPSGRAKNTGELFF.

There are a few counts of this clonotype. The genes are TRBV5-1 and TRBJ2-1; 12 positions match TRBD2. The V gene end was trimmed by 0 bases and the J gene end by 6 bases; junction bases not matched to a gene: 13. Germline-derived CDR1 and CDR2 are SGHRS and YFSETQ. There are 19 residues in the CDR3. This CDR3 is CASSLAGLAGGLGPNEQFF. The CDR3 DNA follows: TGCGCCAGCAGCTTGGCCGGGCTAGCGGGAGGGCTGGGCCCCAATGAGCAGTTCTTC.

In DNA form, the CDR3 reads TGTGCCAGCAGTTATAGGGACAGGGGGCTTCGGTGGAACACTGAAGCTTTCTTT. Residues: CASSYRDRGLRWNTEAFF. This sequence joins TRBV27 and TRBJ1-1, with 12 bases matching TRBD1. The J segment lost 1 base and the V segment lost 4 bases, leaving 10 bases of the junction unmatched. CDR3 length: 18 residues. Germline CDR1 reads MNHEY; CDR2 reads SMNVEV (reference sequence).

CDR3 amino acids: CASSHTRDIQYF. CDR3 DNA sequence: TGTGCCAGCAGCCACACCAGGGACATTCAGTACTTC. V and J are TRBV3-1 and TRBJ2-4; D may be TRBD1 (5 bases). The CDR3 covers 12 residues. V lost 3 bases and J lost 8, with 8 bases in between. The germline V gene encodes CDR1 LGHDT and CDR2 YNNKEL (reference sequence).

This clonotype was picked up a small number of times. The chain carries TRBV10-2 and TRBJ2-5, with D perhaps TRBD2 (5 bases). The length of the CDR3 is 14 residues. Germline V CDR1 and CDR2: WSHSY, SAAADI. V lost 6 bases, J lost 2 bases, and 13 bases lay in between. The CDR3 reads CASRRPREQETQYF. CDR3 DNA: TGCGCCAGCAGGCGACCGAGGGAGCAAGAGACCCAGTACTTC.

At least ten counts were recorded for this clonotype. CDR3 coding DNA: TGTGCCAGCAGAAAGGGGACTTCTAGCTCCTACAATGAGCAGTTCTTC. Its translation: CASRKGTSSSYNEQFF. The chain joins TRBV12-3 or TRBV12-4 to TRBJ2-1, with D possibly being TRBD2 (6 bases). The CDR3 spans 16 residues. Trimming left V 6 bases short and J 0 bases short, with 15 bases between.

The chain couples TRBV6-6 to TRBJ1-4, with 11 bases aligning to TRBD1. The trim removed 11 bases at V and 10 bases at J, leaving 9 bases unmatched. CDR1 is MNHNY and CDR2 is SVGAGI in the germline V gene (reference sequence). The CDR3 loop spans 13 amino acids. CDR3 nucleotide sequence: TGTGCCGGGTCCGGGACAGGGGGTGGAAAACTGTTTTTT. It is translated as CAGSGTGGGKLFF.

This clonotype was observed a few times. The chain couples TRBV7-2 to TRBJ1-2; no firm D call. Germline V gives CDR1 SGHTA, CDR2 FQGNSA. The CDR3 is 14 residues long. Trimming stripped 6 bases from V and 7 bases from J, with 18 bases between. The CDR3 sequence: CASSFGPSGFGYTF. Written as DNA, the CDR3 is TGTGCCAGCAGTTTCGGACCGTCGGGGTTTGGCTACACCTTC.

This clonotype was found a few times. V and J are TRBV6-1 and TRBJ2-3; D might be TRBD1 (6 bases). The germline V gene has CDR1 MNHNS and CDR2 SASEGT. V was pared by 2 bases and J by 1 base, with 10 bases between. There are 15 residues in the CDR3. The CDR3 nucleotides read TGTGCCAGCAGTGAATACCAGGGGCGCACAGATACGCAGTATTTT. Translated, it gives CASSEYQGRTDTQYF.

This clonotype was picked up a small number of times. V is TRBV21-1 and J is TRBJ1-5; the table's D call, TRBD1, has no DNA check behind it. TRBV21-1 is noted as a pseudogene. This CDR3 is 21 amino acids long. CDR3 coding DNA: TGTGCCAGCAGCAAAGTGCAAACGATACAGGGGCCGGGGAATAGCAATCAGCCCCAGCATTTT. Its translation is CASSKVQTIQGPGNSNQPQHF.

The chain links TRBV7-1 to TRBJ2-1; D gene ambiguous. TRBV7-1 is flagged as an ORF with uncertain function. The CDR3 covers 15 residues. V lost 5 bases to trimming and J lost 0 bases, with 11 bases between them. The DNA for the CDR3 is TGTGCCAGCAGCGGGCAGCAGAGCTCCTACAATGAGCAGTTCTTC. Translation: CASSGQQSSYNEQFF.

The rearrangement links TRBV9 to TRBJ2-1; either TRBD1 or TRBD2 may supply D (5 bases each). The CDR3 has 15 residues. Germline CDR1 reads SGDLS; CDR2 reads YYNGEE. V was pared by 3 bases and J by 2 bases, with 12 bases between. CDR3 protein: CASSAGTGPYNEQFF. CDR3 sequence (DNA): TGTGCCAGCAGCGCCGGGACGGGGCCCTACAATGAGCAGTTCTTC.

This clonotype showed up just a few times. This chain connects TRBV7-3 to TRBJ2-1; 11 positions agree with TRBD2. Germline lookup yields CDR1 SGHTA and CDR2 FQGTGA. The CDR3 loop spans 13 amino acids. Losses at the gene ends were 10 bases for V and 5 bases for J; bases not matched to a gene: 4. Here the CDR3 reads CANGLAGHNEQFF. CDR3 bases: TGTGCCAACGGACTAGCGGGCCACAATGAGCAGTTCTTC. The complete variable domain, with remaining parts taken from reference TRBV7-3 and TRBJ2-1, reads GAGVSQTPSNKVTEKGKYVELRCDPISGHTALYWYRQSLGQGPEFLIYFQGTGAADDSGLPNDRFFAVRPEGSVSTLKIQRTERGDSAVYLCANGLAGHNEQFFGPGTRLTVL.

This clonotype was found once. This chain uses TRBV6-5 with TRBJ2-5; 9 bases match TRBD2. Germline V gene sequence: CDR1 MNHEY, CDR2 SVGAGI. V was clipped by 2 bases and J by 4 bases; unmatched bases: 2. CDR3 size: 14 residues. The CDR3 protein is CASSYRAGGETQYF. The CDR3 DNA sequence: TGTGCCAGCAGTTACAGAGCGGGAGGAGAGACCCAGTACTTC.

This clonotype turned up a few times. The rearrangement joins TRBV7-9 to TRBJ2-7; no definite D call. Germline V gene data show CDR1 as SEHNR and CDR2 as FQNEAQ (reference sequence). There are 14 residues in the CDR3. Trimming cost V 1 base and J 0 bases, with 7 bases left between them. This CDR3 is CASSLGIVSYEQYF. The CDR3 DNA follows: TGTGCCAGCAGCTTAGGTATAGTCTCCTACGAGCAGTACTTC.

This clonotype was observed a few times. The V and J genes are TRBV4-1 and TRBJ2-3, with 12 bases aligning to TRBD2. The trim removed 0 bases at V and 5 bases at J, leaving 9 bases unmatched. CDR3 length: 18 residues. Germline V gene sequence: CDR1 MGHRA, CDR2 YSYEKL. The CDR3 sequence: CASSQDDGTSGRVDTQYF. The CDR3 DNA reads TGCGCCAGCAGCCAAGACGACGGGACTAGCGGGCGGGTAGATACGCAGTATTTT.

This clonotype has a single count. The rearrangement joins TRBV6-1 to TRBJ2-1; D is perhaps TRBD1 (5 bases). The germline CDR1 and CDR2 sequences are MNHNS and SASEGT. The V end was cut by 4 bases, the J end by 6 bases, with 13 bases between. The CDR3 spans 14 residues. The CDR3: CASSANRLGNEQFF. The CDR3 DNA follows: TGTGCCAGCAGTGCGAACAGGTTGGGCAATGAGCAGTTCTTC.

This clonotype was seen a few times. The genes are TRBV7-8 and TRBJ2-7; TRBD1 agrees at 7 bases. The germline gives CDR1 SGHVS, CDR2 FQNEAQ. The ends lost 7 bases at V and 0 bases at J; junction bases unmatched: 6. This CDR3 has 14 residues. CDR3 amino acids: CASIRDRASYEQYF. In DNA form, the CDR3 reads TGTGCCAGCATAAGAGACAGGGCCTCCTACGAGCAGTACTTC.

The chain links TRBV19 to TRBJ2-1; the match to TRBD2 covers 10 bases. The J segment lost 12 bases and the V segment lost 5 bases, leaving 10 bases of the junction unmatched. This CDR3 comprises 14 residues. CDR1 and CDR2 from the germline V gene are LNHDA and SQIVND (reference sequence). The CDR3 nucleotides read TGTGCCAGTAGTTACGGACTAGCGGCCAGATTGCAGTTCTTC. Amino acid sequence: CASSYGLAARLQFF.

V is TRBV5-5 and J is TRBJ2-7; the D gene could be TRBD1 or TRBD2 (6 bases each). The CDR3 is 18 amino acids. Germline lookup yields CDR1 SGHKS and CDR2 YYEKEE (reference sequence). Trimming stripped 4 bases from V and 2 bases from J, with 25 bases between. CDR3 sequence reads: CASSAARGGRGPPYEQYF. In nucleotides, the CDR3 is TGTGCCAGCAGCGCCGCGCGAGGGGGGCGGGGCCCTCCCTACGAGCAGTACTTC.

In this sample, this clonotype turned up many times. V and J are TRBV14 and TRBJ1-2, with 10 bases lining up with TRBD1. The CDR3 extends over 17 amino acids. Germline CDR1 is SGHDN and CDR2 is FVKESK. With 4 bases clipped from V and 4 bases from J, the junction kept 12 bases outside the gene matches. In DNA form, the CDR3 reads TGTGCCAGCAGCCCCCGACAACCGGGACAGGGGTCCTATGGCTACACCTTC. Protein sequence: CASSPRQPGQGSYGYTF.

This clonotype was found a few times. The chain employs TRBV20-1 and TRBJ1-4, with a possible D match to TRBD1 (5 bases). Germline V gives CDR1 DFQATT, CDR2 SNEGSKA (reference sequence). This CDR3 is built from 14 residues. Trimming took off 0 bases at V and 7 bases at J, with 12 bases between the two ends. The CDR3 DNA follows: TGCAGTGCTAGAGATAAGACAGTAGGTGAAAAACTGTTTTTT. Encoded protein: CSARDKTVGEKLFF.